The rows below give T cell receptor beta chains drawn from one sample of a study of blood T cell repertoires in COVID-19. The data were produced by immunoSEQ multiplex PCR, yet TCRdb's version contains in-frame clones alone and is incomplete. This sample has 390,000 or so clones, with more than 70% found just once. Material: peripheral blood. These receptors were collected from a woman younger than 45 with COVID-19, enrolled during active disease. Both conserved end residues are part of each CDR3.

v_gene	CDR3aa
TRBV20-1	CSASSYEQYF
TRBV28	CASTDARLYGYTF
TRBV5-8	CASSARDRVAKNIQYF
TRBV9	CASSVASLPYNEQFF
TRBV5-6	CASSFGTGRETNEKLFF
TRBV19	CASSASAGTSGTYEQYF
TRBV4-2	CASSQDPGNTIYF
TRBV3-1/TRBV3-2	CASSQDTAWLAPSADTQYF
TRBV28	CASSSLPRTGLNEKLFF
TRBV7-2	CASSLSVNTEAFF
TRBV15	CATSRDLVVVEQYF
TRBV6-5	CASSYGTGGPYEKLFF
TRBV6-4	CASRAMGVTNEKLFF
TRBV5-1	CASKSTGELFF
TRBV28	CASSLQGAPNQPQHF
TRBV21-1	CASSARDRVNTEAFF
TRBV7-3	CASSLNSGNSYNEQFF
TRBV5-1	CASSLEGAGENTGELFF
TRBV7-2	CASRTTGMGNEKLFF
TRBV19	CASSLQGPYEQYF
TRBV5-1	CASSWDRGGQETQYF
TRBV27	CASSLGHPPYEQYF
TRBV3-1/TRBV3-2	CASSQVLSNNEQFF